This T cell receptor beta chain was observed in a study of CD8+CD57+ T cells in acquired aplastic anemia. Whoever was chosen for sequencing had shown CD8+CD57+ cell expansion by flow cytometry. The TCR beta profiling, which covered VDJ combination and CDR3 sequence, was carried out using genomic DNA as the template. MiXCR was run by TCRdb on the reads, yielding one entry per CDR3 protein. This repertoire shows around 200,000 distinct CDR3 sequences, almost 50% found once; its top ten account for roughly 13%. With 6 bases clipped from V and 0 bases from J, the junction kept 8 bases outside the gene matches. Germline lookup yields CDR1 SQVTM and CDR2 ANQGSEA. The CDR3 has 14 residues.

The source is a human donor with aplastic anemia. The rearrangement uses TRBV29-1 and TRBJ2-7, with 7 bases identical to TRBD1. The sequencing input was sorted CD4+, CD8+, or CD8+CD57+ T cells (not recorded which) from PBMCs. DNA of the CDR3: TGCAGCGTCGACCCGGGACAGACCTCCTACGAGCAGTACTTC. Its translation is CSVDPGQTSYEQYF.